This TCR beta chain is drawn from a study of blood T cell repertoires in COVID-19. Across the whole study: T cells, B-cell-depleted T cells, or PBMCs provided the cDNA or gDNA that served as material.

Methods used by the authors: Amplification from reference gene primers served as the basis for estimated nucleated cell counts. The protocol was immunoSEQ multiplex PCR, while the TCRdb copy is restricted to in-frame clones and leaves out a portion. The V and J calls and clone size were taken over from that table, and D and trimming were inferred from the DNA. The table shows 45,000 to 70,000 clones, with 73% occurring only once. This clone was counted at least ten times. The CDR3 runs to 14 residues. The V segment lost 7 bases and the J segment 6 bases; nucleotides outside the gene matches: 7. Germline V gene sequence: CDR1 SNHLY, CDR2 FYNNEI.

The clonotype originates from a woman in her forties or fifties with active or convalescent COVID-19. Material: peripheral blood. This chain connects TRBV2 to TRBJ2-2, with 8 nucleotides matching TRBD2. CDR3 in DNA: TGTGCCAGCAATCCAGCGGGAGCGGCCGGGGAGCTGTTTTTT. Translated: CASNPAGAAGELFF.